This T cell receptor beta chain was recorded in a study of T-cell memory formation after mild COVID-19. A single record per CDR3 protein comes from TCRdb applying MiXCR to the 5' RACE reads. The data contain roughly 600,000 distinct CDR3 sequences, approximately 19% of them singletons. Study-wide findings and caveats: The CD4+ clones that contracted clustered mainly within CM and EM, and the CD8+ clones concentrated in EMRA. Pre-infection memory contained some responding clones, which suggested that cross-reactive memory had joined. SARS-CoV-2 specificity of second-wave clones peaking day 37 was unconfirmed.

This clonotype has a count of ten or more. Its target is unknown. The CDR3 has 13 residues. V gave up 3 bases and J gave up 7 bases; unmatched junction bases: 6. Germline V lookup: CDR1 DFQATT, CDR2 SNEGSKA (reference sequence). The TCR sequence derives from an adult woman who had mild COVID-19 (a few samples of this study predate the infection). Cell type and time point are not known. This chain connects TRBV20-1 to TRBJ1-2; 9 nucleotides agree with TRBD1. Sequenced sample: PBMCs or a T cell subset sorted from them (not recorded which). As DNA, the CDR3 is TGCAGTGCTAGGACGACAGGGGGAGGTGGCTACACCTTC. Translation: CSARTTGGGGYTF.